The clone carrying this T cell receptor (beta chain) was recorded at least ten times. Antigen specificity is unknown. Trimming took off 0 bases at V and 2 bases at J, with 16 bases between the two ends. Germline V gene data show CDR1 as SGHDT and CDR2 as YYEEEE. This CDR3 comprises 17 residues. The source of the sample is a study of T-cell memory formation after mild COVID-19. Study conclusions and caveats: Those CD4+ clones that contracted were mainly in CM and EM (CD8+ ones in EMRA).

Each CDR3 protein is one row after TCRdb ran MiXCR on the 5' RACE reads. Of some 250,000 distinct CDR3 sequences in the sample, about 20% were seen once. This sequence was found in a man aged 18-30 years who had mild COVID-19 (a few samples of this study predate the infection). Cell type and time point are not known. Sample: PBMCs or a T cell subset sorted from them (not recorded which). The chain combines TRBV5-6 with TRBJ2-3, with D uncertain. The CDR3 here is CASSLGMSTVFTDTQYF. CDR3 DNA sequence: TGTGCCAGCAGCTTGGGGATGAGTACCGTTTTCACAGATACGCAGTATTTT. The full variable domain, with the rest looked up from reference TRBV5-6 and TRBJ2-3, is DAGVTQSPTHLIKTRGQQVTLRCSPKSGHDTVSWYQQALGQGPQFIFQYYEEEERQRGNFPDRFSGHQFPNYSSELNVNALLLGDSALYLCASSLGMSTVFTDTQYFGPGTRLTVL.